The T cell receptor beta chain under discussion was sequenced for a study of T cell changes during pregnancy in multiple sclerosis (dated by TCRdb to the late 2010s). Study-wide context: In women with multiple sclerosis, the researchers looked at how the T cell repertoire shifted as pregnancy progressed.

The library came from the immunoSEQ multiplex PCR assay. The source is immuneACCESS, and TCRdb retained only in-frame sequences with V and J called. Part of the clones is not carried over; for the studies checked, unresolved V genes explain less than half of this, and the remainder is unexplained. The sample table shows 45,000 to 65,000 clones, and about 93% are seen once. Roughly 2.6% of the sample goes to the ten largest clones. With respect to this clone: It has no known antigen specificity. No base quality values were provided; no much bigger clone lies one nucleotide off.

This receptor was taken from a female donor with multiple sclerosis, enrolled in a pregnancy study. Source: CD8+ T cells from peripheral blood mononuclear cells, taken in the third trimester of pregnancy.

The CDR3: CASKGGGGDTQYF. The sequenced DNA: TGTGCCAGCAAGGGAGGGGGTGGAGATACGCAGTATTTT. The chain links TRBV2 with TRBJ2-3; TRBD2 might be the D gene, on 7 matching bases. The CDR3, from cysteine to phenylalanine, totals 13 residues. Only the CDR3 portion is preserved as DNA: 39 bases, with reading frame beginning at the first base. V drops 7 bases and J drops 5 bases, leaving 13 bases in between. CDR1 is given as SNHLY and CDR2 as FYNNEI, both from the germline V gene.